One sample yielded the 26 T cell receptor beta chains listed below, sequenced in a study of blood T cell repertoires in COVID-19 (dated by TCRdb to 2019 to 2021). The library relied on the immunoSEQ multiplex PCR assay. This is the immuneACCESS table as TCRdb keeps it, with only in-frame sequences that have V and J called. A part of the clones is gone; compared with another copy, unresolved V genes explain less than half, and the rest is unexplained. The sample includes roughly 150,000 clones, with roughly 84% observed a single time. The ten largest clones add up to roughly 11% of the sample. Specimen: peripheral blood. The receptors were sampled from a man between 65 and 80 years old with active or convalescent COVID-19.

In this sample, this clone turned up once. The chain carries TRBV7-2 and TRBJ1-2; possibly TRBD1 for D (5 bases). CDR3 size: 14 residues. Germline V gene data show CDR1 as SGHTA and CDR2 as FQGNSA. The germline V and J ends were trimmed by 1 base and 7 bases, with 13 bases remaining between them. The CDR3 protein is CASSLDRPVRGYTF. In DNA, the CDR3 is TGTGCCAGCAGCTTAGACAGGCCCGTTCGTGGCTACACCTTC.

The rearrangement joins TRBV29-1 to TRBJ1-1; 7 bases map to TRBD1. From germline, CDR1 is SQVTM and CDR2 ANQGSEA. The CDR3 runs 15 residues. J was trimmed by 0 bases and V by 4 bases; bases with no gene match: 8. Here the CDR3 DNA reads TGCAGCGTTGTAGAGGGGGCCTCCATGAACACTGAAGCTTTCTTT. Protein product: CSVVEGASMNTEAFF.

This clone was observed a single time. The V gene is TRBV4-1, the J gene TRBJ1-4; a possible D gene is TRBD1 (6 bases). V lost 0 bases to trimming and J lost 4 bases, with 9 bases between them. CDR1 is MGHRA, CDR2 YSYEKL, per germline. The CDR3 has 15 residues. In nucleotides, the CDR3 is TGCGCCAGCAGCCAAGACAACAGGGTTAATGAAAAACTGTTTTTT. Protein: CASSQDNRVNEKLFF.

A remark on this clone: This CDR3 is also generated by other DNA sequences in the sample. The gene calls are TRBV5-1 and TRBJ1-4; 10 bases are shared with TRBD1. The CDR3 is made up of 14 amino acids. Per the germline V gene, CDR1 is SGHRS and CDR2 is YFSETQ. V lost 4 bases to trimming and J lost 6 bases; unmatched junction nucleotides: 3. CDR3 in amino acids: CASSLGTGDEKLFF. Here the CDR3 DNA reads TGCGCCAGCAGCCTGGGGACAGGGGATGAAAAACTGTTTTTT.

The V call is TRBV3-1 (or the pseudogene TRBV3-2), the J call TRBJ1-2, with 9 nucleotides matching TRBD1. V lost 1 base to trimming and J lost 7 bases; unmatched junction nucleotides: 7. CDR3 length: 15 residues. Germline CDR1 reads LGHDT; CDR2 reads YNNKEL (reference sequence). The CDR3 DNA reads TGTGCCAGCAGCCAAGCCGGGACAGGGACTTCTGGCTACACCTTC. This sequence encodes CASSQAGTGTSGYTF.

This clone was detected only a few times. CDR3 residues: CASSSSGRLGEETQYF. DNA for the CDR3: TGTGCCAGCAGCTCTAGCGGGAGGTTAGGGGAAGAGACCCAGTACTTC. The chain links TRBV7-3 to TRBJ2-5, with 11 bases that match TRBD2. CDR1 and CDR2 from the germline V gene are SGHTA and FQGTGA. The CDR3 contains 16 residues. V lost 4 bases and J lost 3; bases outside the gene matches: 7.

The chain carries TRBV5-4 and TRBJ2-7; 7 bases are shared with TRBD2. Germline V lookup: CDR1 SGHNT, CDR2 YYREEE (reference sequence). V was pared by 1 base and J by 4 bases, with 8 bases of the junction left unmatched. CDR3 length equals 15 residues. CDR3 nucleotides: TGTGCCAGCAGCTTGTCCCCCAGCGGGGCATACGAGCAGTACTTC. Translated, it gives CASSLSPSGAYEQYF.

The chain employs TRBV6-2 or TRBV6-3 and TRBJ2-1; 7 positions match TRBD2. The V segment lost 4 bases and the J segment 1 base; nucleotides outside the gene matches: 13. The length of the CDR3 is 18 residues. Looked up from germline, CDR1 is MNHEY and CDR2 is SVGEGT. The CDR3 DNA reads TGTGCCAGCAGTTCCCCCCCGGGGAGGGAGAAGTCCTACAATGAGCAGTTCTTC. Protein product: CASSSPPGREKSYNEQFF.

The chain carries TRBV29-1 and TRBJ2-7; D possibly corresponds to TRBD1 (5 bases). The CDR3 length is 14 residues. The V end lost 5 bases, the J end lost 0 bases, and 14 bases lay between the germline ends. Looked up from germline, CDR1 is SQVTM and CDR2 is ANQGSEA. This CDR3 is CSVRKTAISYEQYF. In nucleotides, the CDR3 is TGCAGCGTTAGAAAGACAGCTATCTCCTACGAGCAGTACTTC.

The J gene is TRBJ2-7, the V gene TRBV5-1; tentatively, D is TRBD1 (6 bases). The CDR3 loop spans 16 amino acids. Germline CDR1 is SGHRS and CDR2 is YFSETQ. V was clipped by 0 bases and J by 0 bases, with 13 bases between them. The CDR3 DNA reads TGCGCCAGCAGCTTGGCTGACAGGAGCGCCTCCTACGAGCAGTACTTC. This codes for CASSLADRSASYEQYF. Complete variable domain (other parts from reference TRBV5-1 and TRBJ2-7): KAGVTQTPRYLIKTRGQQVTLSCSPISGHRSVSWYQQTPGQGLQFLFEYFSETQRNKGNFPGRFSGRQFSNSRSEMNVSTLELGDSALYLCASSLADRSASYEQYFGPGTRLTVT.

This chain joins TRBV11-2 and TRBJ1-2; no clear D. V was cut by 4 bases and J by 4 bases, with 13 bases left in between. Germline V lookup: CDR1 SGHAT, CDR2 FQNNGV. The CDR3 sequence is 14 residues long. The CDR3 coding sequence is TGTGCCAGCAGCTCCCCTAGGGAGAGCTATGGCTACACCTTC. This gives the protein CASSSPRESYGYTF.

The gene calls are TRBV5-4 and TRBJ1-2; D is undetermined. The germline V and J ends were trimmed by 4 bases and 2 bases, with 6 bases remaining between them. Germline values: CDR1 SGHNT, CDR2 YYREEE (reference sequence). CDR3 length equals 12 residues. CDR3 sequence reads: CASSPENYGYTF. The CDR3 region has the DNA TGTGCCAGCAGCCCGGAGAACTATGGCTACACCTTC.

The V gene is TRBV29-1, the J gene TRBJ1-2, with TRBD1 identical over 7 bases. The J segment lost 2 bases and the V segment lost 3 bases, leaving 12 bases of the junction unmatched. The CDR3 has 16 residues. CDR1 SQVTM and CDR2 ANQGSEA come from the germline V gene. CDR3 DNA: TGCAGCGTTGAGTCCCACGACAGGGCACAGAACTATGGCTACACCTTC. It translates to CSVESHDRAQNYGYTF.

The chain has TRBV12-3 or TRBV12-4 and TRBJ1-5; D call uncertain. The CDR3 has 13 residues. V was shortened by 3 bases and J by 7 bases, with 10 bases between the two germline ends. The CDR3 is CASSFRPSQPQHF. CDR3 sequence (DNA): TGTGCCAGCAGTTTCAGGCCTTCCCAGCCCCAGCATTTT.

The V gene is TRBV18, the J gene TRBJ1-1; TRBD1 is a possible D gene (6 bases). CDR1 KGHSH and CDR2 LQKENI come from the germline V gene. CDR3 size: 16 residues. The ends were cut back, 3 bases at V and 1 base at J, with 15 bases in the middle. CDR3: CASSPRWGRRNTEAFF. CDR3 nucleotides: TGTGCCAGCTCACCGCGTTGGGGGCGCCGGAACACTGAAGCTTTCTTT.

This clone occurred many times. This sample also contains other DNA sequences that code for the same CDR3. CDR3 DNA sequence: TGTGCCAGCAGTGACAGGGCGAACACCGGGGAGCTGTTTTTT. Translating gives CASSDRANTGELFF. V is TRBV2 and J is TRBJ2-2, with D possibly matching TRBD1 (5 bases). The V and J ends lost 3 bases and 0 bases respectively, with 5 bases between them. Germline CDR1 is SNHLY and CDR2 is FYNNEI. The CDR3 extends over 14 amino acids.

V usage is TRBV19 and J usage is TRBJ2-7, with TRBD1 identical over 8 bases. Germline trimming cut 10 bases from V and 2 bases from J; bases unmatched to any gene: 13. CDR3 size: 15 residues. Germline CDR1 reads LNHDA; CDR2 reads SQIVND (reference sequence). CDR3 in amino acids: CATKTRTGPTYEQYF. DNA for the CDR3: TGTGCCACCAAGACGAGGACAGGGCCTACCTACGAGCAGTACTTC.

The chain joins TRBV27 to TRBJ2-7, with a tentative D call TRBD1 (6 bases). This CDR3 has 14 residues. Germline CDR1 MNHEY, CDR2 SMNVEV (reference sequence). Trimming took 6 bases from V and 1 from J, leaving 13 bases between them. As DNA, the CDR3 is TGTGCCAGCAGAGCCCGGACAGCATCCTACGAGCAGTACTTC. Translating gives CASRARTASYEQYF.

The CDR3 DNA sequence: TGCGCCAGCAGCTTGGCCGGAGTCTCTGGAAACACCATATATTTT. As protein: CASSLAGVSGNTIYF. V and J are TRBV5-1 and TRBJ1-3; D is undetermined. V lost 0 bases, J lost 0 bases, and 7 bases lay in between. This CDR3 spans 15 amino acids. Germline loops: CDR1 SGHRS, CDR2 YFSETQ.

In its sample, this clone was seen once. The chain joins TRBV5-4 to TRBJ2-1; no clear D gene. Looked up from germline, CDR1 is SGHNT and CDR2 is YYREEE (reference sequence). V lost 4 bases and J 3 bases, leaving 8 bases between the germline ends. The CDR3 covers 13 residues. CDR3 sequence reads: CASSPPSYNEQFF. In DNA form, the CDR3 reads TGTGCCAGCAGCCCCCCCAGCTACAATGAGCAGTTCTTC. Together with reference TRBV5-4 and TRBJ2-1, the CDR3 gives the full variable domain: ETGVTQSPTHLIKTRGQQVTLRCSSQSGHNTVSWYQQALGQGPQFIFQYYREEENGRGNFPPRFSGLQFPNYSSELNVNALELDDSALYLCASSPPSYNEQFFGPGTRLTVL.

This clone showed up just a few times. V is TRBV5-1 and J is TRBJ1-2; D call uncertain. With 5 bases removed from V and 5 bases from J, the gap between germline ends came to 19 bases. This CDR3 is built from 15 residues. CDR1 is SGHRS, CDR2 YFSETQ, per germline. The CDR3 nucleotides are TGCGCCAGCAGTCTTGGGCAGTCTAGCCCTTATGGCTACACCTTC. Translated, it gives CASSLGQSSPYGYTF.

The genes are TRBV7-2 and TRBJ2-7; 9 nucleotides line up with TRBD1. Germline CDR1 SGHTA, CDR2 FQGNSA. Unmatched junction bases numbered 6, after V lost 3 bases and J lost 3 bases. The CDR3 runs 15 residues. The CDR3 here is CASSLGPGQGYEQYF. The CDR3 DNA is TGTGCCAGCAGCTTGGGTCCGGGACAGGGCTACGAGCAGTACTTC.

This chain links TRBV19 with TRBJ1-4; 7 positions agree with TRBD1. CDR1 is LNHDA and CDR2 is SQIVND in the germline V gene (reference sequence). The CDR3 loop spans 16 amino acids. V trimming: 6 bases; J trimming: 8 bases; junction bases outside the gene matches: 15. As DNA, the CDR3 is TGTGCCAGTAGGACGGGACAGCGACTGAACCTAGAAAAACTGTTTTTT. Translation: CASRTGQRLNLEKLFF.

With regard to this clone: Other DNA sequences from this sample encode an identical CDR3 as well. V and J are TRBV19 and TRBJ1-5; D remains unclear. CDR3 length equals 12 residues. V dropped 3 bases and J dropped 6 bases, with 6 bases sitting between them. Looked up from germline, CDR1 is LNHDA and CDR2 is SQIVND (reference sequence). The CDR3 protein is CASSIRGQPQHF. CDR3 DNA: TGTGCCAGTAGTATTCGGGGTCAGCCCCAGCATTTT.

This clone has just one count. This chain uses TRBV5-1 with TRBJ1-3; D is uncertain. The germline V and J ends were trimmed by 5 bases and 2 bases, with 14 bases remaining between them. CDR3 size: 15 residues. In germline, CDR1 is SGHRS, CDR2 YFSETQ. The DNA for the CDR3 is TGCGCCAGCAGTACCGGAAGGCAGGCTGGAAACACCATATATTTT. Amino acids: CASSTGRQAGNTIYF.

This rearrangement joins TRBV12-3 or TRBV12-4 to TRBJ1-2; no firm D call. This CDR3 is 12 amino acids long. V lost 6 bases and J 2 bases, leaving 7 bases between the germline ends. In DNA, the CDR3 is TGTGCCAGCAGATTACAGAACTATGGCTACACCTTC. It codes for CASRLQNYGYTF.